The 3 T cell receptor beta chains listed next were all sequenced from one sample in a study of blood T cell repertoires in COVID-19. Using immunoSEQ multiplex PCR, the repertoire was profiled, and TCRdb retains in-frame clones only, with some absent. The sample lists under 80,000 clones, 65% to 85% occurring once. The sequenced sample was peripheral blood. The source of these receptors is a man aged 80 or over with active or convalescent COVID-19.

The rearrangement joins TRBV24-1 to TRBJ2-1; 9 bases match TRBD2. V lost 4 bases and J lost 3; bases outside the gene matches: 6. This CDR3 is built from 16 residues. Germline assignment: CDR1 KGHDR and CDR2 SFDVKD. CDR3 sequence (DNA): TGTGCCACCAGTGACCCTACTAGCGGGTTCTACAATGAGCAGTTCTTC. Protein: CATSDPTSGFYNEQFF.

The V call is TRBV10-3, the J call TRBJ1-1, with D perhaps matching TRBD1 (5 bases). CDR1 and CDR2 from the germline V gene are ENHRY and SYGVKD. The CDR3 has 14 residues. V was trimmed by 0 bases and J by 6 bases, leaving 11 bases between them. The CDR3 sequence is CAISESRGVAEAFF. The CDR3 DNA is TGTGCCATCAGTGAGTCCCGGGGGGTCGCTGAAGCTTTCTTT.

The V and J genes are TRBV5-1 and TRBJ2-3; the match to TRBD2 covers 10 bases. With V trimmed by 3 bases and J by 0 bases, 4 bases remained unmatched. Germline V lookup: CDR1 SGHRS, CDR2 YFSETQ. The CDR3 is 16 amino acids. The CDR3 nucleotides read TGCGCCAGCAGCTACTTAGCGGGGGGAAGCACAGATACGCAGTATTTT. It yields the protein CASSYLAGGSTDTQYF.